A single T cell receptor beta chain is shown here with its context. The entry originates in a study of blood T cell repertoires in COVID-19. Whole-study context: PBMCs, B-cell-depleted T cells, or T cells were the source of the cDNA or gDNA that made up the material.

Produced via immunoSEQ multiplex PCR; TCRdb's table is partial and in-frame only. The table records 350,000 to 400,000 clones, roughly nine tenths of them present only once. CDR3 length: 15 amino acids. CDR1 is MNHEY, CDR2 SMNVEV, per germline (reference sequence). Trimming at V came to 5 bases and at J to 5 bases, leaving 7 bases not matched to a gene. The sample consisted of PBMCs or T cells enriched from blood (not recorded which). This sequence originates from a middle-aged woman who had been exposed to COVID-19. The chain links TRBV27 to TRBJ1-5, with 9 nucleotides matching TRBD1. CDR3 nucleotides: TGTGCCAGCAGTAAGGGACAGGGTAGGTATCAGCCCCAGCATTTT. Translated, it gives CASSKGQGRYQPQHF.